The next 30 T cell receptor beta chains were all read from a single sample in a study of identical twins. TCRdb used MiXCR to reprocess the 5' RACE reads, holding one entry per CDR3 protein. The sample carries over 600,000 distinct CDR3 sequences, 20% to 25% recorded once. The same data also went into a second study, on T cells expressing NK-cell markers.

The specimen sequenced was PBMCs. These receptors all come from a woman aged 18-35 years in good health.

The chain employs TRBV20-1 and TRBJ2-1, with unresolved D. CDR1 is DFQATT, CDR2 SNEGSKA, per germline (reference sequence). CDR3 length: 12 residues. Trimming removed 3 bases at V and 5 bases at J, with 8 bases between. The DNA of the CDR3 is TGCAGTGCTAGTGCCGAGCACAATGAGCAGTTCTTC. It encodes CSASAEHNEQFF.

This clonotype was seen a handful of times. The CDR3 nucleotides read TGTGCCAGCAGTCCTTTAGCGGTTTCCTACAATGAGCAGTTCTTC. This gives the protein CASSPLAVSYNEQFF. The chain couples TRBV12-3 or TRBV12-4 to TRBJ2-1, with D maybe TRBD2 (6 bases). The CDR3 has 15 amino acids. V gave up 5 bases and J gave up 1 base, with 12 bases separating them.

This clonotype turned up a few times. The CDR3: CASSFSGVNEQFF. The CDR3 DNA reads as TGTGCCAGCAGCTTTTCAGGGGTGAATGAGCAGTTCTTC. The J gene is TRBJ2-1, the V gene TRBV7-9; TRBD1 is a possible D gene (6 bases). The CDR3 runs to 13 residues. Trimming took 3 bases from V and 7 from J, leaving 10 bases between them. Looked up from germline, CDR1 is SEHNR and CDR2 is FQNEAQ (reference sequence). Full variable domain (outside the CDR3, taken from reference TRBV7-9 and TRBJ2-1): DTGVSQNPRHKITKRGQNVTFRCDPISEHNRLYWYRQTLGQGPEFLTYFQNEAQLEKSRLLSDRFSAERPKGSFSTLEIQRTEQGDSAMYLCASSFSGVNEQFFGPGTRLTVL.

The V call is TRBV6-2 or TRBV6-3, the J call TRBJ2-1; perhaps TRBD2 as D (6 bases). Germline CDR1 MNHEY, CDR2 SVGEGT. Trimming took off 0 bases at V and 9 bases at J, with 12 bases between the two ends. The CDR3 contains 14 residues. CDR3 nucleotides: TGTGCCAGCAGTTACTCTAGGCGCGGGGTTGAGCAGTTCTTC. It yields the protein CASSYSRRGVEQFF.

The chain joins TRBV20-1 to TRBJ2-1; D is possibly TRBD1 (6 bases). The CDR3 is 19 amino acids. CDR1 DFQATT and CDR2 SNEGSKA come from the germline V gene (reference sequence). Trimming cost V 0 bases and J 1 base, with 22 bases left between them. The CDR3 coding sequence is TGCAGTGCTAGAGATGGGGGCCTGGCTCTCCCGGGGTCCTACAATGAGCAGTTCTTC. It yields the protein CSARDGGLALPGSYNEQFF.

This chain connects TRBV30 to TRBJ2-7, with TRBD2 as a possible D gene (6 bases). Trimming removed 0 bases at V and 2 bases at J, with 14 bases between. The germline CDR1 and CDR2 sequences are GTSNPN and SVGIG (reference sequence). This CDR3 is built from 15 residues. The CDR3 DNA reads TGTGCCTGGAGTGTACAGTCGGGGACTGCCTACGAGCAGTACTTC. It specifies CAWSVQSGTAYEQYF. The variable domain in full, completed from reference TRBV30 and TRBJ2-7, reads SQTIHQWPATLVQPVGSPLSLECTVEGTSNPNLYWYRQAAGRGLQLLFYSVGIGQISSEVPQNLSASRPQDRQFILSSKKLLLSDSGFYLCAWSVQSGTAYEQYFGPGTRLTVT.

The table lists this clonotype with a few counts. This chain joins TRBV27 and TRBJ2-2; 7 positions match TRBD2. V shed 6 bases and J 0 bases; nucleotides not matched to a gene: 1. Germline CDR1 MNHEY, CDR2 SMNVEV (reference sequence). CDR3 length equals 14 residues. The CDR3 DNA reads as TGTGCCAGCAGGGGGGGGGCGAACACCGGGGAGCTGTTTTTT. Translating gives CASRGGANTGELFF.

This clonotype has just a few counts. The rearrangement links TRBV24-1 to TRBJ2-1; D remains unclear. V lost 1 base and J 7 bases, leaving 4 bases between the germline ends. CDR1 is KGHDR, CDR2 SFDVKD, per germline. CDR3 length equals 12 residues. The CDR3 sequence is CATSDFKNEQFF. The CDR3 DNA follows: TGTGCCACCAGTGATTTTAAGAATGAGCAGTTCTTC.

This clonotype has only a few counts. The genes are TRBV7-8 and TRBJ2-1, with a possible D match to TRBD2 (5 bases). Germline CDR1 is SGHVS and CDR2 is FQNEAQ. With 0 bases removed from V and 10 bases from J, the gap between germline ends came to 16 bases. The CDR3 is 15 residues long. CDR3 residues: CASSLAISSSGEQFF. CDR3 DNA: TGTGCCAGCAGCTTAGCTATTTCTAGCTCGGGGGAGCAGTTCTTC.

V and J are TRBV6-2 or TRBV6-3 and TRBJ2-5; 9 positions agree with TRBD1. Trimming took 5 bases from V and 2 from J; bases not matched to a gene: 15. The CDR3 runs 18 residues. CDR1 MNHEY and CDR2 SVGEGT come from the germline V gene. This CDR3 is CASSRRDRDKGRQETQYF. CDR3 DNA sequence: TGTGCCAGCAGTCGCCGGGACAGGGATAAAGGGAGGCAAGAGACCCAGTACTTC.

This sequence joins TRBV10-3 and TRBJ1-1; the D gene is possibly TRBD1 (6 bases). Germline CDR1 is ENHRY and CDR2 is SYGVKD. The CDR3 spans 13 residues. V lost 8 bases and J 1 base, leaving 11 bases between the germline ends. The CDR3 DNA reads as TGTGCCATCGGGGGCCTAACGAACACTGAAGCTTTCTTT. Amino acid sequence: CAIGGLTNTEAFF.

This clonotype was seen a handful of times. It may be a read error: a sequence one base away is much more abundant. CDR3 region: CASSPDMNTEAFF. The CDR3 nucleotides read TGTGCCAGCAGCCCGGACATGAACACTGAAGCTTTCTTT. The gene calls are TRBV7-7 and TRBJ1-1; D might be TRBD1 (5 bases). Trimming stripped 5 bases from V and 0 bases from J, with 7 bases between. The CDR3 totals 13 residues. Germline V gene lookup returns CDR1 SSHAT and CDR2 FNYEAQ (reference sequence).

This CDR3 is CSARDEGGYGYTF. Here the CDR3 DNA reads TGCAGTGCTAGAGATGAGGGAGGCTATGGCTACACCTTC. The gene calls are TRBV20-1 and TRBJ1-2; D not resolved. Looked up from germline, CDR1 is DFQATT and CDR2 is SNEGSKA (reference sequence). Deletions cut 0 bases from V and 4 bases from J, with 9 bases between. The CDR3 runs 13 residues.

This clonotype came up many times. The chain uses TRBV6-4 and TRBJ1-5, with 12 positions matching TRBD1. The CDR3 spans 15 residues. V was pared by 5 bases and J by 7 bases, with 6 bases of the junction left unmatched. The germline V gene has CDR1 MRHNA and CDR2 SNTAGT. CDR3 bases: TGTGCCAGCAGTACCCGGGACAGGGGGCTGCAGCCCCAGCATTTT. Protein sequence: CASSTRDRGLQPQHF.

Only a few counts were recorded for this clonotype. The chain couples TRBV20-1 to TRBJ2-1; D perhaps matches TRBD2 (5 bases). The CDR3 extends over 17 amino acids. Trimming stripped 0 bases from V and 0 bases from J, with 15 bases between. CDR1 and CDR2 (germline): DFQATT, SNEGSKA (reference sequence). CDR3 nucleotide sequence: TGCAGTGCTAGAGATAGGACTCAAGCGAGCTCCTACAATGAGCAGTTCTTC. It translates to CSARDRTQASSYNEQFF.

In its sample, this clonotype was seen a few times. The genes are TRBV12-3 or TRBV12-4 and TRBJ1-2; a possible D gene is TRBD1 (6 bases). The CDR3 has 13 amino acids. Trimming left V 2 bases short and J 8 bases short, with 12 bases between. The CDR3 protein is CASSLLQGRGYTF. The CDR3 DNA is TGTGCCAGCAGTTTACTACAGGGCAGAGGCTACACCTTC.

The chain combines TRBV12-3 or TRBV12-4 with TRBJ2-7, with D maybe TRBD1 (5 bases). The CDR3 loop spans 13 amino acids. Trimming removed 3 bases at V and 6 bases at J, with 12 bases between. CDR3 amino acids: CASSLQGMGEQYF. The DNA of the CDR3 is TGTGCCAGCAGTTTGCAGGGAATGGGCGAGCAGTACTTC.

The sample holds a few counts of this clonotype. This rearrangement joins TRBV5-1 to TRBJ2-1; TRBD2 is a possible D gene (6 bases). The germline V gene encodes CDR1 SGHRS and CDR2 YFSETQ. Trimming left V 4 bases short and J 0 bases short, with 14 bases between. The CDR3 is made up of 16 amino acids. In DNA, the CDR3 is TGCGCCAGCAGCCGCCCTGGAGGGAGCTCCTACAATGAGCAGTTCTTC. This encodes CASSRPGGSSYNEQFF.

V and J are TRBV4-1 and TRBJ2-7; D possibly corresponds to TRBD2 (5 bases). Germline V gives CDR1 MGHRA, CDR2 YSYEKL. The CDR3 is 14 residues long. V was pared by 4 bases and J by 3 bases, with 13 bases between. The CDR3 loop is CASSPLSRGYEQYF. The CDR3, as DNA: TGCGCCAGCAGCCCCCTCTCCCGGGGCTACGAGCAGTACTTC.

The V call is TRBV18, the J call TRBJ1-6; D gene ambiguous. Germline values: CDR1 KGHSH, CDR2 LQKENI. The CDR3 loop spans 14 amino acids. Trimming pared 3 bases from V and 7 bases from J, leaving 10 bases between. DNA for the CDR3: TGTGCCAGCTCACCGTCCAGGCCAAATTCACCCCTCCACTTT. Encoded protein: CASSPSRPNSPLHF. Complete variable domain (other parts from reference TRBV18 and TRBJ1-6): NAGVMQNPRHLVRRRGQEARLRCSPMKGHSHVYWYRQLPEEGLKFMVYLQKENIIDESGMPKERFSAEFPKEGPSILRIQQVVRGDSAAYFCASSPSRPNSPLHFGNGTRLTVT.

This clonotype has just a few counts. This CDR3 reads CASSLEGGADTQYF. The CDR3 DNA is TGCGCCAGCAGCTTGGAGGGGGGGGCAGATACGCAGTATTTT. The V call is TRBV5-1, the J call TRBJ2-3; D may be TRBD2 (7 bases). The CDR3 is 14 amino acids. V gave up 0 bases and J gave up 4 bases, with 9 bases separating them. Germline CDR1 is SGHRS and CDR2 is YFSETQ.

The chain has TRBV10-3 and TRBJ1-1, with a tentative D call TRBD1 (5 bases). V was pared by 2 bases and J by 5 bases, with 9 bases between. Per the germline V gene, CDR1 is ENHRY and CDR2 is SYGVKD. The CDR3 has 13 amino acids. CDR3 residues: CAISEGARTEAFF. The CDR3, as DNA: TGTGCCATCAGTGAGGGGGCGCGGACTGAAGCTTTCTTT.

The chain recombines TRBV20-1 with TRBJ2-1; 9 bases line up with TRBD1. In germline, CDR1 is DFQATT, CDR2 SNEGSKA (reference sequence). The CDR3 loop spans 16 amino acids. V dropped 5 bases and J dropped 0; count of bases not matched to a gene: 8. The CDR3 spells CSAGSTGGGSYNEQFF. The DNA for the CDR3 is TGCAGTGCTGGATCGACAGGGGGGGGCTCCTACAATGAGCAGTTCTTC.

The CDR3 region has the DNA TGCAGTGCTCTTCCTGTAGCGGGAGGATGGGAGCAGTACTTC. It encodes CSALPVAGGWEQYF. The V call is TRBV20-1, the J call TRBJ2-7; the match to TRBD2 covers 10 bases. CDR1 and CDR2 (germline): DFQATT, SNEGSKA (reference sequence). V lost 5 bases and J lost 7; bases outside the gene matches: 11. The CDR3 runs to 14 residues.

This clonotype was found a few times. The J gene is TRBJ2-6, the V gene TRBV5-5; the match to TRBD1 covers 7 bases. CDR1 SGHKS and CDR2 YYEKEE come from the germline V gene (reference sequence). The CDR3 is 17 amino acids. Trimming took 5 bases from V and 0 from J; bases not matched to a gene: 8. In DNA, the CDR3 is TGTGCCAGCAGTGGGGACAGTTACTCCTCTGGGGCCAACGTCCTGACTTTC. Its translation: CASSGDSYSSGANVLTF.

This clonotype was detected a few times. The CDR3 DNA reads as TGCGCCAGCAGCGTCGGGGACCTTTCGAGGAATGAGCAGTTCTTC. It translates to CASSVGDLSRNEQFF. V is TRBV5-1 and J is TRBJ2-1; D could derive from TRBD1 or TRBD2 (5 bases each). The CDR3 runs 15 residues. Trimming stripped 4 bases from V and 7 bases from J, with 18 bases between. Per the germline V gene, CDR1 is SGHRS and CDR2 is YFSETQ.

Many counts were recorded for this clonotype. CDR3: CASSLAGYREETQYF. The CDR3 region has the DNA TGTGCCAGCAGCTTAGCGGGCTACAGGGAAGAGACCCAGTACTTC. The chain has TRBV7-2 and TRBJ2-5, with a possible D match to TRBD1 (6 bases). Germline V gives CDR1 SGHTA, CDR2 FQGNSA. Trimming left V 0 bases short and J 3 bases short, with 11 bases between. This CDR3 is built from 15 residues.

This clonotype was recorded at least ten times. This rearrangement joins TRBV29-1 to TRBJ1-4; D is ambiguous. CDR3 length equals 11 residues. Germline-derived CDR1 and CDR2 are SQVTM and ANQGSEA. Trimming took 7 bases from V and 4 from J, leaving 7 bases between them. The CDR3 here is CSARFNEKLFF. CDR3 DNA: TGCAGCGCCAGGTTTAATGAAAAACTGTTTTTT.

This clonotype was found a few times. The chain carries TRBV20-1 and TRBJ2-1; D remains ambiguous. The V gene's germline CDR1 is DFQATT and CDR2 SNEGSKA (reference sequence). CDR3 size: 13 residues. The V and J ends lost 6 bases and 2 bases respectively, with 11 bases between them. The CDR3 DNA is TGCAGTGCCCCGGGCTTTGCCTACAATGAGCAGTTCTTC. Translating it yields CSAPGFAYNEQFF.

This clonotype was recorded a few times. The rearrangement uses TRBV7-8 and TRBJ2-1; either TRBD1 or TRBD2 may supply D (5 bases each). Trimming took 5 bases from V and 6 from J, leaving 14 bases between them. The length of the CDR3 is 14 residues. The germline CDR1 and CDR2 sequences are SGHVS and FQNEAQ. As DNA, the CDR3 is TGTGCCAGCAGCATGGTCTCGAGGGGCAATGAGCAGTTCTTC. Amino acids: CASSMVSRGNEQFF.